This TCR beta chain comes out of a study of regulatory T cells in long-lasting Graves disease. Study information: Antithyroid drugs had been taken under 3 months by newly diagnosed Graves' patients. Study-wide results and limits: Researchers reported studying only peripheral blood, not thyroid tissue. Favored usage of TRBV28, TRBJ1-2 and TRBJ2-5 was recorded in persistent disease.

Time point reported: newly diagnosed GD, antithyroid drugs for less than 3 months. The TCR library was made from RNA that had been extracted from PBMCs in TRIzol. The V gene's germline CDR1 is DFQATT and CDR2 SNEGSKA (reference sequence). The germline V and J ends were trimmed by 5 bases and 4 bases, with 6 bases remaining between them. This CDR3 is built from 11 residues. CDR3 regions were amplified by Arm-PCR using iRepertoire HTBI primers to build TCR beta libraries. Original analysis: Sequenced samples collectively carried 55 to 80 TRBV and around 15 TRBJ segments. TCRdb redid the calling of the multiplex PCR reads with MiXCR, one entry per CDR3 protein. The V and J calls were not made by the authors but by TCRdb's processing. The sample holds more than 300,000 distinct CDR3 sequences, about 16% seen once. To note about this clonotype: Its antigen is not known.

The rearrangement joins TRBV20-1 to TRBJ2-1, with a tentative D call TRBD1 (6 bases). Sample: peripheral blood mononuclear cells (PBMCs), taken at new diagnosis, from a patient treated with antithyroid drugs. This TCR was recovered from a female donor with Graves disease. CDR3 nucleotide sequence: TGCAGTGCTGGACAGTACAATGAGCAGTTCTTC. It encodes CSAGQYNEQFF.